The 10 T cell receptor beta chains reported below all come from one sample, sequenced in a study of OX40 agonist ivuxolimab in advanced cancers. Libraries were made using the immunoSEQ multiplex PCR assay. In TCRdb, the immuneACCESS table is reduced to in-frame sequences with V and J assigned. These tables do not hold every clone; where another copy was compared, an unresolved V gene accounts for under half, and the others remain unexplained. The sample includes around 150,000 clones, with roughly 94% observed a single time. In total, the top ten clones hold just over 0.3% of the sample. The starting material was CD4+ or CD8+ T cells sorted from blood, obtained in a trial of the OX40 agonist ivuxolimab. The source of these receptors is an adult with an advanced solid tumor such as melanoma, head and neck, liver or kidney cancer.

The chain employs TRBV9 and TRBJ2-1; D not resolved. V was clipped by 0 bases and J by 7 bases, with 20 bases between them. CDR1 and CDR2 from the germline V gene are SGDLS and YYNGEE. The CDR3 is 17 residues long. CDR3 in amino acids: CASSVGQEQPPFNEQFF. For the CDR3, the DNA is TGTGCCAGCAGCGTAGGGCAGGAACAGCCACCCTTTAATGAGCAGTTCTTC.

V is TRBV5-6 and J is TRBJ1-6, with D hard to call. The CDR3 extends over 14 amino acids. Germline V lookup: CDR1 SGHDT, CDR2 YYEEEE. V lost 2 bases and J lost 4, with 7 bases in between. CDR3 sequence reads: CASSLGGYNSPLHF. CDR3 in DNA: TGTGCCAGCAGCTTAGGAGGGTATAATTCACCCCTCCACTTT.

The chain couples TRBV6-5 to TRBJ2-5; 13 nucleotides align to TRBD2. This CDR3 contains 16 residues. CDR1 is MNHEY and CDR2 is SVGAGI in the germline V gene. V was pared by 4 bases and J by 1 base, with 3 bases of the junction left unmatched. The CDR3 bases are TGTGCCAGCAGTTCGGGACTAGCGGGGATCCAAGAGACCCAGTACTTC. This sequence encodes CASSSGLAGIQETQYF.

This rearrangement joins TRBV19 to TRBJ2-2, with 9 nucleotides matching TRBD2. The CDR3 spans 18 residues. CDR1 is LNHDA and CDR2 is SQIVND in the germline V gene (reference sequence). V was pared by 2 bases and J by 0 bases, with 7 bases of the junction left unmatched. The CDR3 loop reads CASSIPRAGGSNTGELFF. In DNA, the CDR3 is TGTGCCAGTAGTATACCCCGAGCGGGGGGCTCGAACACCGGGGAGCTGTTTTTT.

The chain couples TRBV28 to TRBJ1-1, with no clear D. The germline V gene has CDR1 MDHEN and CDR2 SYDVKM. V gave up 6 bases and J gave up 1 base, with 9 bases separating them. This CDR3 has 13 amino acids. The CDR3 sequence is CASRPFKNTEAFF. CDR3 sequence (DNA): TGTGCCAGCAGGCCGTTTAAGAACACTGAAGCTTTCTTT.

This clone was recorded once. This chain joins TRBV9 and TRBJ1-6; no clear D. V shed 0 bases and J shed 9 bases, with 13 bases lying between them. The CDR3 runs 15 residues. Germline assignment: CDR1 SGDLS and CDR2 YYNGEE. In DNA form, the CDR3 reads TGTGCCAGCAGCGTAGGGTGGGCCACTAGTTCACCCCTCCACTTT. It yields the protein CASSVGWATSSPLHF.

Comments on this clone: Relative to the germline gene, one junction end is altered; a read error may explain this. The chain carries TRBV7-9 and TRBJ2-7; the D call may be TRBD1 or TRBD2 (5 bases each). CDR3 length: 16 residues. Germline CDR1 is SEHNR and CDR2 is FQNEAQ (reference sequence). Written as DNA, the CDR3 is TGTGCCAGCAGCTTTTATCAAGAAGGAATGGGGCCTGACCGGGGTTTC. Protein sequence: CASSFYQEGMGPDRGF.

The chain uses TRBV18 and TRBJ1-2; no reliable D call. The CDR3 consists of 12 residues. Between the trimmed V and J ends, which lost 0 bases and 4 bases, there was a span of 3 bases. The germline gives CDR1 KGHSH, CDR2 LQKENI. This CDR3 reads CASSPPGYGYTF. The CDR3 DNA reads as TGTGCCAGCTCACCACCAGGCTATGGCTACACCTTC. The full variable domain, completed using reference TRBV18 and TRBJ1-2, is NAGVMQNPRHLVRRRGQEARLRCSPMKGHSHVYWYRQLPEEGLKFMVYLQKENIIDESGMPKERFSAEFPKEGPSILRIQQVVRGDSAAYFCASSPPGYGYTFGSGTRLTVV.

The chain links TRBV28 to TRBJ1-5; 8 bases line up with TRBD1. The V and J ends lost 7 bases and 4 bases, in that order; junction bases with no gene match: 12. The V gene's germline CDR1 is MDHEN and CDR2 SYDVKM. The CDR3 sequence is 16 residues long. As DNA, the CDR3 is TGTGCCAGCAATTCAAGGCGGACAGGGTTAAATCAGCCCCAGCATTTT. Translation: CASNSRRTGLNQPQHF. The variable domain in full, with the rest retrieved from reference TRBV28 and TRBJ1-5, is DVKVTQSSRYLVKRTGEKVFLECVQDMDHENMFWYRQDPGLGLRLIYFSYDVKMKEKGDIPEGYSVSREKKERFSLILESASTNQTSMYLCASNSRRTGLNQPQHFGDGTRLSIL.

This clone was seen only once. The chain combines TRBV5-1 with TRBJ2-5, with D hard to call. V was cut by 0 bases and J by 2 bases, with 5 bases left in between. Germline V CDR1 and CDR2: SGHRS, YFSETQ. CDR3 length: 13 amino acids. CDR3 in DNA: TGCGCCAGCAGCTTGGGGCCTCAAGAGACCCAGTACTTC. This translates into CASSLGPQETQYF. The whole variable domain, remainder taken from reference TRBV5-1 and TRBJ2-5, is KAGVTQTPRYLIKTRGQQVTLSCSPISGHRSVSWYQQTPGQGLQFLFEYFSETQRNKGNFPGRFSGRQFSNSRSEMNVSTLELGDSALYLCASSLGPQETQYFGPGTRLLVL.